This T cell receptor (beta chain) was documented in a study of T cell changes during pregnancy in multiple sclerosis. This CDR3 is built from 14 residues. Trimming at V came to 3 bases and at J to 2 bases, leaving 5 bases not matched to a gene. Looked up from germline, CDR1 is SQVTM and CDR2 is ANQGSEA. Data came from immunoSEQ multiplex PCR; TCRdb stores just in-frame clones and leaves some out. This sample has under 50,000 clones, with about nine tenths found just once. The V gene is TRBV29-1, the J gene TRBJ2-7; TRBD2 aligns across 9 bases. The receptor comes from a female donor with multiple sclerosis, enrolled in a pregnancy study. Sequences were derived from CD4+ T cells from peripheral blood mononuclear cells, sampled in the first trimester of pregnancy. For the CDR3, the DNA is TGCAGCGTTGACGGGCTAGCGGGAACCTACGAGCAGTACTTC. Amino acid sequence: CSVDGLAGTYEQYF.